The TCR beta chain described here comes from a study of cytomegalovirus exposure and HLA in healthy donors. In the study overall: The roughly 120 validation repertoires used the same platform as the 550 to 800 first-cohort repertoires (as reported by a later analysis).

Germline assignment: CDR1 MNHNS and CDR2 SASEGT. The ends were cut back, 5 bases at V and 2 bases at J, with 13 bases in the middle. The CDR3 is 14 amino acids. Findings and caveats of the study: Cytomegalovirus association was assigned to about 150 TCR beta chains.

Turning to this clone: What it recognizes is unknown.

Assay: immunoSEQ multiplex PCR; the TCRdb copy retains only in-frame clones and omits some. This sample has under 200,000 clones, with approximately 88% found just once. The V call is TRBV6-1, the J call TRBJ2-7; possibly TRBD1 for D (6 bases). Sequencing was done on a sample of PBMCs. The sequence was obtained from a man aged 18 to 29 in good health and CMV-seropositive. Here the CDR3 reads CASSISRDTYEQYF. The DNA for the CDR3 is TGTGCCAGCAGTATTAGCAGGGACACCTACGAGCAGTACTTC.